This T cell receptor beta chain was obtained from a study of control samples from healthy donors and cancer patients. TCRdb keeps only in-frame clones here, not all; method: immunoSEQ multiplex PCR. The data hold about 150,000 clones, with approximately 93% observed a single time. This CDR3 has 13 amino acids. Trimming left V 3 bases short and J 1 base short, with 7 bases between. Germline V gives CDR1 SGHTS, CDR2 YDEGEE. The origin of this receptor is a man between 18 and 35 years old in good health. V gene TRBV5-8 combines with J gene TRBJ1-1; perhaps TRBD1 as D (6 bases). What was sequenced was blood. This CDR3 is CASSSGANTEAFF. The DNA for the CDR3 is TGTGCCAGCAGCTCGGGGGCGAACACTGAAGCTTTCTTT.